The rows below give T cell receptor beta chains drawn from one sample of a study of cytomegalovirus exposure and HLA in healthy donors. Libraries were prepared by immunoSEQ multiplex PCR; TCRdb keeps only in-frame clonotypes and omits some of them. The top ten clones hold roughly 2.4% of a sample with roughly 250,000 clones, roughly 70% of them seen once. Specimen: PBMCs. All receptors come from a female donor in good health and CMV-seronegative. CDR3s include the opening cysteine and the closing phenylalanine or tryptophan. A D gene is named only where the DNA matches it firmly. For some rows the clone size is stated as once, few or many, or as a class when expanded; others skip it.

d_gene | j_gene | abundance | v_gene | CDR3nt | CDR3aa
NA | TRBJ1-2 | NA | TRBV6-5 | TGTGCCAGCAGTTCGGGGGAATATGGCTACACCTTC | CASSSGEYGYTF
NA | TRBJ1-2 | few | TRBV2 | TGTGCCAGCAGTGTGGTGATGCGAGGGGGTGAGGGCTACACCTTC | CASSVVMRGGEGYTF
NA | TRBJ1-5 | few | TRBV5-1 | TGCGCCAGCAGCTTGACCACAGGGAATCAGCCCCAGCATTTT | CASSLTTGNQPQHF
NA | TRBJ2-7 | few | TRBV30 | TGTGCCTGGAGTGTAGCGACTGAGCAGTACTTC | CAWSVATEQYF
NA | TRBJ1-1 | once | TRBV11-3 | TGTGCCAGCAGCTTCAGGGGCACTGAAGCTTTCTTT | CASSFRGTEAFF
NA | TRBJ2-7 | few | TRBV21-1 | TGTGCCAGCAGCAAAGCGCGCTTAGGGGCCTACGAGCAGTACTTC | CASSKARLGAYEQYF
TRBD1 | TRBJ2-5 | NA | TRBV2 | TGTGCCAGCAGCGAACGGACAGGGCGAGAGACCCAGTACTTC | CASSERTGRETQYF
TRBD2 | TRBJ2-7 | once | TRBV5-1 | TGCGCCAGCAGCTTGGCCGGACTAGGAGGGTACGAGCAGTACTTC | CASSLAGLGGYEQYF
TRBD2 | TRBJ2-7 | NA | TRBV11-2 | TGTGCCAGCAGCCAAGCAGGGAGGGCCTACGAGCAGTACTTC | CASSQAGRAYEQYF
NA | TRBJ2-7 | NA | TRBV5-1 | TGCGCCAGCAGCTTGGCGGCAGGCCCCTACGAGCAGTACTTC | CASSLAAGPYEQYF
NA | TRBJ2-7 | NA | TRBV5-1 | TGCGCCAGCAGCTTGGCGCCAGCGCCGAGCTCCTACGAGCAGTACTTC | CASSLAPAPSSYEQYF
TRBD2 | TRBJ2-3 | NA | TRBV4-1 | TGCGCCAGCAGCCACGGGGGGTATGGCGGAACCAGCACAGATACGCAGTATTTT | CASSHGGYGGTSTDTQYF
NA | TRBJ1-5 | NA | TRBV19 | TGTGCCAGTAGTACCCAAGGGGTCCTCAATCAGCCCCAGCATTTT | CASSTQGVLNQPQHF
TRBD1 | TRBJ1-5 | NA | TRBV9 | TGTGCCAGCAGCACGGGACAGAGCAATCAGCCCCAGCATTTT | CASSTGQSNQPQHF
NA | TRBJ2-7 | NA | TRBV7-9 | TGTGCCAGCAGACGGACTGAACCCTACGAGCAGTACTTC | CASRRTEPYEQYF
TRBD1 | TRBJ2-7 | NA | TRBV12-5 | TGTGCTAGTGGCTCAGGAGGTGGGACAGGGGGTTACGAGCAGTACTTC | CASGSGGGTGGYEQYF
NA | TRBJ2-5 | NA | TRBV18 | TGTGCCAGCTCACTATCGTACCAAGAGACCCAGTACTTC | CASSLSYQETQYF
TRBD2 | TRBJ2-3 | NA | TRBV27 | TGTGCCAGCAGCCCCGGGACTACCAGCACAGATACGCAGTATTTT | CASSPGTTSTDTQYF
NA | TRBJ2-1 | few | TRBV30 | TGTGCCTGGAGTGCCTCCCGGCGAGGGGGTGAGCAGTTCTTC | CAWSASRRGGEQFF
TRBD2 | TRBJ2-3 | NA | TRBV7-3 | TGTGCCAGCAGCCAGAGCGGGGAGGTCACAGATACGCAGTATTTT | CASSQSGEVTDTQYF
TRBD1 | TRBJ1-3 | NA | TRBV18 | TGTGCCAGCTCACCGGACAGGGGCTCTGGAAACACCATATATTTT | CASSPDRGSGNTIYF
TRBD1 | TRBJ1-2 | NA | TRBV7-9 | TGTGCCAGCAGCTTAGGATGGGACAGGGATAAGGGCTACACCTTC | CASSLGWDRDKGYTF
TRBD1 | TRBJ1-5 | once | TRBV19 | TGTGCCAGCAAACTAGAACTAACAGGGGATTGGAATAGCAATCAGCCCCAGCATTTT | CASKLELTGDWNSNQPQHF
TRBD2 | TRBJ2-3 | NA | TRBV5-8 | TGTGCCAGCAGCTTCGGGCTAGCGGGAGGCACAGATACGCAGTATTTT | CASSFGLAGGTDTQYF
NA | TRBJ1-5 | NA | TRBV6-6 | TGTGCCAGCAGTCCCGGTGAGGGGGGGCAGAATCAGCCCCAGCATTTT | CASSPGEGGQNQPQHF
NA | TRBJ1-4 | NA | TRBV27 | TGTGCCAGCAGTTACAGTATGACTAATGAAAAACTGTTTTTT | CASSYSMTNEKLFF
NA | TRBJ2-5 | once | TRBV7-9 | TGTGCCAGCAGCTCGCAAGAGACCCAGTACTTC | CASSSQETQYF
TRBD1 | TRBJ1-2 | NA | TRBV4-1 | TGCGCCAGCAGCCAGCCCGGGAGGGACAGATACTCTTCTAACTATGGCTACACCTTC | CASSQPGRDRYSSNYGYTF
TRBD2 | TRBJ2-1 | NA | TRBV27 | TGTGCCAGCAGACTAGCGGGAGGCAATGAGCAGTTCTTC | CASRLAGGNEQFF
NA | TRBJ2-7 | NA | TRBV2 | TGTGCCAGCAGTGATGGTCCGTCACTCACCTACGAGCAGTACTTC | CASSDGPSLTYEQYF
TRBD1 | TRBJ1-1 | NA | TRBV10-2 | TGCGCCAGCAGTAAGTTACAGGGGGCGGAAGCTTTCTTT | CASSKLQGAEAFF
TRBD2 | TRBJ2-1 | NA | TRBV2 | TGTGCCAGCAGGAGATTGACTAGCGGGAGGGCTAGCTCCTACAATGAGCAGTTCTTC | CASRRLTSGRASSYNEQFF
NA | TRBJ2-7 | NA | TRBV5-1 | TGCGCCAGCATGGGGCAGGGAACCTACGAGCAGTACTTC | CASMGQGTYEQYF
NA | TRBJ1-3 | NA | TRBV19 | TGTGCCAGTAGTATAGCCGTGTACTCTGGAAACACCATATATTTT | CASSIAVYSGNTIYF
TRBD2 | TRBJ2-3 | NA | TRBV27 | TGTGCCAGCAGTTTATCGGGAGGGGGCACAGATACGCAGTATTTT | CASSLSGGGTDTQYF
NA | TRBJ1-1 | NA | TRBV30 | TGTGCCTGGAGGGTTCCGGGGAACACTGAAGCTTTCTTT | CAWRVPGNTEAFF